The 32 T cell receptor beta chains in this list originate from one sample, sequenced in a study of T cell repertoires in cytomegalovirus infection. No antigen has been assigned to these receptors. A single record per CDR3 protein comes from TCRdb applying MiXCR to the reads. This sample carries 700,000 to 950,000 distinct CDR3 sequences, approximately 30% of them seen once, and the ten largest clones take roughly an eighth. The material sequenced was cultured CD8+ T cells from PBMCs, taken from culture after CMV antigen stimulation. These receptors were collected from a human donor in good health (CMV status not recorded). Some clones in this sample may be carry-over from other donors' samples.

In this sample, this clonotype turned up a few times. This chain joins TRBV11-3 and TRBJ1-6; 9 nucleotides align to TRBD1. Losses at the gene ends were 1 base for V and 7 bases for J; bases not matched to a gene: 14. The CDR3 is 19 residues long. Germline CDR1 is SGHNT and CDR2 is YENEEA. CDR3 residues: CASSLVPGQGSIQNSPLHF. CDR3 coding DNA: TGTGCCAGCAGCTTAGTCCCGGGACAGGGATCAATCCAAAATTCACCCCTCCACTTT.

This clonotype has a handful of counts. This sequence joins TRBV12-3 or TRBV12-4 and TRBJ2-5; 7 bases align to TRBD2. V trimming: 6 bases; J trimming: 3 bases; junction bases outside the gene matches: 4. The CDR3 runs 13 residues. The CDR3 reads CASRGTSEETQYF. In nucleotides, the CDR3 is TGTGCCAGCAGGGGAACTAGCGAAGAGACCCAGTACTTC.

This clonotype was found a few times. V usage is TRBV11-2 and J usage is TRBJ2-2; TRBD2 aligns across 9 bases. The CDR3 is 16 residues long. V dropped 2 bases and J dropped 7; count of bases not matched to a gene: 8. Germline CDR1 and CDR2: SGHAT and FQNNGV. The CDR3 region has the DNA TGTGCCAGCAGCTTATGGCAGCGGGGGGACTTCGGGGAGCTGTTTTTT. Translated, it gives CASSLWQRGDFGELFF.

The V gene is TRBV5-4, the J gene TRBJ2-3; no clear D. The V end lost 4 bases, the J end lost 2 bases, and 8 bases lay between the germline ends. There are 13 residues in the CDR3. Germline V gene data show CDR1 as SGHNT and CDR2 as YYREEE (reference sequence). CDR3 bases: TGTGCCAGCAGCCCCATAGCCACAGATACGCAGTATTTT. Encoded protein: CASSPIATDTQYF.

This clonotype was seen ten or more times. The J gene is TRBJ1-5, the V gene TRBV7-8, with D unclear. There are 16 residues in the CDR3. V lost 1 base and J 0 bases, leaving 10 bases between the germline ends. Germline V gene lookup returns CDR1 SGHVS and CDR2 FQNEAQ. The CDR3 region is CASSLGTPYSNQPQHF. The CDR3 DNA reads as TGTGCCAGCAGCTTAGGGACGCCTTATAGCAATCAGCCCCAGCATTTT.

The sample holds a few counts of this clonotype. The chain carries TRBV4-1 and TRBJ2-1, with D tentatively TRBD1 (6 bases). The ends were cut back, 0 bases at V and 2 bases at J, with 11 bases in the middle. Germline values: CDR1 MGHRA, CDR2 YSYEKL. The CDR3 loop spans 16 amino acids. CDR3 residues: CASSQEGRQAYNEQFF. The CDR3 DNA follows: TGCGCCAGCAGCCAAGAGGGCAGACAGGCCTACAATGAGCAGTTCTTC.

The sample holds a few counts of this clonotype. J is TRBJ2-1 and V is TRBV7-2, with D unresolved. Germline CDR1 SGHTA, CDR2 FQGNSA. The germline V and J ends were trimmed by 3 bases and 2 bases, with 11 bases remaining between them. This CDR3 region has 15 residues. CDR3 region: CASSFTGGTYNEQFF. For the CDR3, the DNA is TGTGCCAGCAGCTTCACGGGCGGAACCTACAATGAGCAGTTCTTC.

This clonotype was recorded many times. The J gene is TRBJ2-1, the V gene TRBV7-2, with a possible D match to TRBD1 (6 bases). V shed 5 bases and J shed 2 bases, with 13 bases lying between them. This CDR3 has 15 residues. CDR1 and CDR2 (germline): SGHTA, FQGNSA. CDR3 region: CASSPGHLTYNEQFF. CDR3 DNA: TGTGCCAGCAGCCCGGGACACCTAACCTACAATGAGCAGTTCTTC.

As regards this clonotype: A junction boundary mismatches the germline segment, possibly from a read error. This sequence joins TRBV7-8 and TRBJ1-1, with D hard to call. Germline lookup yields CDR1 SGHVS and CDR2 FQNEAQ. This CDR3 is built from 12 residues. The CDR3 here is CVSSPPGTEAFF. CDR3 nucleotide sequence: TGTGTCAGCAGCCCCCCCGGGACTGAAGCTTTCTTT. The full variable domain, rest sourced from reference TRBV7-8 and TRBJ1-1, is GAGVSQSPRYKVAKRGQDVALRCDPISGHVSLFWYQQALGQGPEFLTYFQNEAQLDKSGLPSDRFFAERPEGSVSTLKIQRTQQEDSAVYLCVSSPPGTEAFFGQGTRLTVV.

This clonotype was detected ten times or more. The V and J genes are TRBV27 and TRBJ2-1, with a possible D match to TRBD2 (6 bases). The CDR3 is 12 residues long. The V gene lost 6 bases and the J gene lost 6 bases, with 9 bases spanning the gap. Germline loops: CDR1 MNHEY, CDR2 SMNVEV (reference sequence). Here the CDR3 DNA reads TGTGCCAGCAGCCCGGGACTCAATGAGCAGTTCTTC. It yields the protein CASSPGLNEQFF.

This clonotype showed up just a few times. The chain uses TRBV6-6 and TRBJ2-3; D is ambiguous. The CDR3 has 14 amino acids. Germline CDR1 reads MNHNY; CDR2 reads SVGAGI (reference sequence). Trimming pared 6 bases from V and 6 bases from J, leaving 16 bases between. The CDR3 loop is CASSPGPPSDTQYF. The CDR3 nucleotides are TGTGCCAGCAGCCCAGGACCTCCCTCGGATACGCAGTATTTT.

This clonotype was counted at least ten times. The chain links TRBV7-6 to TRBJ1-1; no clear D gene. Per germline, CDR1 SGHVS and CDR2 FNYEAQ. This CDR3 is 14 amino acids long. V was shortened by 4 bases and J by 3 bases, with 12 bases between the two germline ends. The CDR3 sequence is CASSSENGYTEAFF. The CDR3 DNA reads as TGTGCCAGCAGCTCTGAAAACGGGTACACTGAAGCTTTCTTT.

This rearrangement joins TRBV11-2 to TRBJ1-5, with D unresolved. CDR3 length: 14 residues. The germline V gene encodes CDR1 SGHAT and CDR2 FQNNGV. Trimming shortened V by 5 bases and J by 6 bases, and 14 bases separated the two germline ends. The CDR3 is CASSHSRLRQPQHF. DNA for the CDR3: TGTGCCAGCAGCCATTCGCGTCTACGTCAGCCCCAGCATTTT.

This clonotype was seen ten or more times. In nucleotides, the CDR3 is TGTGCCAGCAGCTTAGAAGGGGGGGGCGAGTACCAAGAGACCCAGTACTTC. The encoded protein is CASSLEGGGEYQETQYF. The V and J genes are TRBV7-8 and TRBJ2-5; TRBD2 might be the D (7 bases). V gave up 1 base and J gave up 0 bases, with 15 bases separating them. Germline V gene data show CDR1 as SGHVS and CDR2 as FQNEAQ. The CDR3 has 17 amino acids. Supplemented by reference TRBV7-8 and TRBJ2-5, the full variable domain reads GAGVSQSPRYKVAKRGQDVALRCDPISGHVSLFWYQQALGQGPEFLTYFQNEAQLDKSGLPSDRFFAERPEGSVSTLKIQRTQQEDSAVYLCASSLEGGGEYQETQYFGPGTRLLVL.

This clonotype showed up just a few times. The chain uses TRBV4-3 and TRBJ2-3; maybe TRBD2 (7 bases). Germline loops: CDR1 LGHNA, CDR2 YSLEER. Trimming cost V 0 bases and J 2 bases, with 15 bases left between them. This CDR3 spans 17 amino acids. For the CDR3, the DNA is TGCGCCAGCAGCCAAGATTCGGTCGGGGGGCCCACAGATACGCAGTATTTT. Encoded protein: CASSQDSVGGPTDTQYF.

This clonotype was recorded a few times. The chain employs TRBV11-2 and TRBJ2-3; TRBD1 matches at 10 bases. The germline gives CDR1 SGHAT, CDR2 FQNNGV. This CDR3 region has 17 residues. The V segment lost 2 bases and the J segment 3 bases; nucleotides outside the gene matches: 8. The CDR3 region has the DNA TGTGCCAGCAGCTTAAGGCCGACAGGGGGCTCAACAGATACGCAGTATTTT. Translation gives CASSLRPTGGSTDTQYF. Variable domain in full (rest from reference TRBV11-2 and TRBJ2-3): EAGVAQSPRYKIIEKRQSVAFWCNPISGHATLYWYQQILGQGPKLLIQFQNNGVVDDSQLPKDRFSAERLKGVDSTLKIQPAKLEDSAVYLCASSLRPTGGSTDTQYFGPGTRLTVL.

This clonotype was counted between two and nine times. The V call is TRBV6-2 or TRBV6-3, the J call TRBJ2-7; D not certain. Trimming took 1 base from V and 3 from J, leaving 7 bases between them. There are 13 residues in the CDR3. The germline V gene encodes CDR1 MNHEY and CDR2 SVGEGT. CDR3 region: CASSYLASYEQYV. Written as DNA, the CDR3 is TGTGCCAGCAGTTACTTAGCCAGCTACGAGCAGTACGTC.

As to this clonotype: This could be a read error, since a much larger clone is one nucleotide away. The genes are TRBV7-2 and TRBJ1-5; D unresolved. CDR1 and CDR2 (germline): SGHTA, FQGNSA. CDR3 length: 13 amino acids. CDR3 coding DNA: TGTGTCAGCAGCTTATATTCGGAACAGCCCCAGCATTTT. Encoded protein: CVSSLYSEQPQHF.

V gene TRBV20-1 combines with J gene TRBJ2-3, with D perhaps matching TRBD2 (6 bases). The CDR3 covers 20 residues. The V and J ends lost 5 bases and 6 bases respectively, with 36 bases between them. CDR1 is DFQATT and CDR2 is SNEGSKA in the germline V gene (reference sequence). The CDR3 DNA follows: TGCAGTGCTTCTATCCCCTGGGGCTACCCCGGGGGTGCGACGTGGGATACGCAGTATTTT. It translates to CSASIPWGYPGGATWDTQYF.

This clonotype was observed a handful of times. This chain links TRBV6-2 or TRBV6-3 with TRBJ1-1; no clear D gene. The germline V gene encodes CDR1 MNHEY and CDR2 SVGEGT. CDR3 length: 17 residues. Trimming pared 1 base from V and 0 bases from J, leaving 15 bases between. The CDR3 region has the DNA TGTGCCAGCAGTTACTACCCCGCGGGAGAAATGAACACTGAAGCTTTCTTT. The encoded protein is CASSYYPAGEMNTEAFF.

The chain is built from TRBV5-1 and TRBJ1-1; weak D call: TRBD1 (5 bases). V shed 2 bases and J shed 4 bases, with 21 bases lying between them. Germline lookup yields CDR1 SGHRS and CDR2 YFSETQ. The CDR3 runs 17 residues. The CDR3 nucleotides are TGCGCCAGCAGCTTAGGATTGGGAGGGGATGATGGCACTGAAGCTTTCTTT. Residues: CASSLGLGGDDGTEAFF.

A few counts support this clonotype. The rearrangement uses TRBV29-1 and TRBJ2-5; D is undetermined. Germline-derived CDR1 and CDR2 are SQVTM and ANQGSEA. Trimming shortened V by 3 bases and J by 2 bases, and 13 bases separated the two germline ends. The CDR3 totals 14 residues. CDR3 in amino acids: CSVDGWRVQETQYF. CDR3 sequence (DNA): TGCAGCGTTGATGGTTGGAGAGTTCAAGAGACCCAGTACTTC.

This clonotype was observed a few times. The chain carries TRBV10-3 and TRBJ2-5; D uncertain. The CDR3 is made up of 12 amino acids. Germline V CDR1 and CDR2: ENHRY, SYGVKD. V was trimmed by 4 bases and J by 2 bases, leaving 5 bases between them. The CDR3: CAISVDQETQYF. CDR3 bases: TGTGCCATCAGTGTCGATCAAGAGACCCAGTACTTC.

This clonotype was recorded many times. The rearrangement uses TRBV7-6 and TRBJ2-7; no reliable D call. Trimming took off 5 bases at V and 0 bases at J, with 11 bases between the two ends. The CDR3 runs to 14 residues. Germline V gene data show CDR1 as SGHVS and CDR2 as FNYEAQ. CDR3 coding DNA: TGTGCCAGCAGCCTAGGCGGCCACTCCTACGAGCAGTACGTC. Its protein is CASSLGGHSYEQYV.

This clonotype was found a few times. The chain combines TRBV7-9 with TRBJ1-2; tentative D call: TRBD1 (6 bases). CDR3 length equals 16 residues. CDR1 and CDR2 from the germline V gene are SEHNR and FQNEAQ (reference sequence). Trimming removed 4 bases at V and 7 bases at J, with 22 bases between. CDR3 in DNA: TGTGCCAGCAGCTCACCCAAGGACAGCTCCGGTTCTGGCTACACCTTC. Protein: CASSSPKDSSGSGYTF.

This clonotype was recorded a few times. This sequence joins TRBV11-2 and TRBJ2-5; D may be TRBD2 (6 bases). Germline values: CDR1 SGHAT, CDR2 FQNNGV. V shed 5 bases and J shed 5 bases, with 18 bases lying between them. The CDR3 is 15 amino acids. This CDR3 is CASSPGPGVGETQYF. Here the CDR3 DNA reads TGTGCCAGCAGCCCGGGCCCGGGGGTCGGCGAGACCCAGTACTTC.

This clonotype has ten or more counts. The chain couples TRBV7-6 to TRBJ2-5; TRBD1 matches at 8 bases. The CDR3 sequence is 14 residues long. V dropped 3 bases and J dropped 4; count of bases not matched to a gene: 4. CDR1 SGHVS and CDR2 FNYEAQ come from the germline V gene. CDR3 DNA sequence: TGTGCCAGCAGCTTTGGCACAGGGGGAGAGACCCAGTACTTC. Translated, it gives CASSFGTGGETQYF.

This chain joins TRBV14 and TRBJ1-1; 8 bases are shared with TRBD1. The J segment lost 3 bases and the V segment lost 6 bases, leaving 15 bases of the junction unmatched. Looked up from germline, CDR1 is SGHDN and CDR2 is FVKESK. The length of the CDR3 is 17 residues. The CDR3 coding sequence is TGTGCCAGCAGAAAGACAGGGGCCGGAATCGGGGACACTGAAGCTTTCTTT. Translation gives CASRKTGAGIGDTEAFF.

The rearrangement joins TRBV10-3 to TRBJ1-3; D uncertain. V was clipped by 7 bases and J by 0 bases, with 4 bases between them. Germline values: CDR1 ENHRY, CDR2 SYGVKD. The CDR3 totals 12 residues. For the CDR3, the DNA is TGTGCCATCAAAAGCTCTGGAAACACCATATATTTT. Translating gives CAIKSSGNTIYF.

With regard to this clonotype: An end of the junction differs from the germline gene, which may be a read error. V and J are TRBV27 and TRBJ2-5; D is unresolved. The CDR3 has 12 amino acids. CDR1 MNHEY and CDR2 SMNVEV come from the germline V gene (reference sequence). Written as DNA, the CDR3 is TGTGCCAACAGTAATACAAGAGAGGCCCAGTACTTC. Its translation is CANSNTREAQYF.

This clonotype was recorded a few times. The chain combines TRBV7-9 with TRBJ2-2, with D perhaps being TRBD1 or TRBD2 (5 bases each). The ends were cut back, 3 bases at V and 6 bases at J, with 14 bases in the middle. Germline lookup yields CDR1 SEHNR and CDR2 FQNEAQ (reference sequence). The CDR3 length is 15 residues. CDR3 region: CASSLGPPSSGELFF. The CDR3 nucleotides are TGTGCCAGCAGCTTGGGACCCCCCAGCTCCGGGGAGCTGTTTTTT. The full variable domain, in which reference TRBV7-9 and TRBJ2-2 provide the parts outside the CDR3, is DTGVSQNPRHKITKRGQNVTFRCDPISEHNRLYWYRQTLGQGPEFLTYFQNEAQLEKSRLLSDRFSAERPKGSFSTLEIQRTEQGDSAMYLCASSLGPPSSGELFFGEGSRLTVL.

This clonotype occurred a few times. The chain carries TRBV4-1 and TRBJ2-2; no clear D. With 0 bases removed from V and 6 bases from J, the gap between germline ends came to 17 bases. This CDR3 has 17 residues. The V gene's germline CDR1 is MGHRA and CDR2 YSYEKL. CDR3: CASSQDKAPGWSGELFF. In DNA, the CDR3 is TGCGCCAGCAGCCAAGATAAGGCTCCGGGTTGGTCCGGGGAGCTGTTTTTT.